This T cell receptor (beta chain) was recovered during a study of human T cells and chemical hapten exposure. The wider study: The variation in per-sample TCR yields arose mainly from small differences in pooled library volumes. The study's findings and limits: Among TCRs, those above 1 in 1000 frequency were unaffected by DPC sensitization.

In TCRdb, the RACE reads were re-called with MiXCR into one record per CDR3 protein. This table has 50,000 to 65,000 distinct CDR3 sequences, approximately 6.7% appearing once. The CDR3 is made up of 15 amino acids. CDR1 is SGHRS and CDR2 is YFSETQ in the germline V gene. V was clipped by 4 bases and J by 5 bases; unmatched bases: 6. The time point here: pre-sensitization, week 0. Treatment defined: therapeutic diphenylcyclopropenone sensitization with weekly scalp DPC. This clonotype showed up many times. Its matching antigen is unknown. The sequence derives from a woman aged 30 to 39 with alopecia areata. Some clones in this sample may be carry-over from other donors' samples. The input for sequencing was whole blood, taken in connection with sensitization to the hapten diphenylcyclopropenone (DPC). This chain connects TRBV5-1 to TRBJ1-4; TRBD1 matches 9 bases. The CDR3: CASSAPGQGNEKLFF. The CDR3 DNA sequence: TGCGCCAGCAGCGCGCCGGGACAGGGAAATGAAAAACTGTTTTTT.